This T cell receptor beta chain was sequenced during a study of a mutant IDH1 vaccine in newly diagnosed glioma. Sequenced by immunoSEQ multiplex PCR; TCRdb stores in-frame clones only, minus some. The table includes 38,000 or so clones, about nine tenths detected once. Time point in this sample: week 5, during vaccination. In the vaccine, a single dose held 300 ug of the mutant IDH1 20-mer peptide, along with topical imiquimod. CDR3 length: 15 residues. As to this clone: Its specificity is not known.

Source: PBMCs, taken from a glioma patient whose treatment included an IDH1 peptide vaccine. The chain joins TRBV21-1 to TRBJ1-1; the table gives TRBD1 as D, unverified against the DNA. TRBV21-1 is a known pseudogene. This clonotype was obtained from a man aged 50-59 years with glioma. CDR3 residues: CASSDRGRGDTEAFF. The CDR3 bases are TGTGCCAGCAGCGACAGGGGGCGGGGGGACACTGAAGCTTTCTTT.